This T cell receptor (beta chain) stems from a study of post-analysis software for immune sequencing data. About the research overall: Included courses were relapsing-remitting and secondary progressive multiple sclerosis; progressive-relapsing multiple sclerosis was also included. Overall study results and limits: In patients, TRBV5-6, TRBV5-1 and TRBV20-1 belonged to four or five TRBV segments found more frequently than in controls.

Germline V lookup: CDR1 KGHDR, CDR2 SFDVKD. The CDR3 runs to 12 residues. Deletions cut 4 bases from V and 4 bases from J, with 5 bases between. A word on this clonotype: Its target is not known.

Unique molecular identifiers were present in the TCR beta cDNA libraries. Each sample of about 0.95 to 11 million input T cells yielded roughly 500,000 cDNA molecules, so each molecule approximated one T cell. From the PCR reads, TCRdb called clonotypes with MiXCR, one entry per CDR3 protein. The repertoire holds around 700,000 distinct CDR3 sequences, with roughly three fifths as singletons. The receptor's source is a girl aged 2-10 years with multiple sclerosis. The sample was blood. The chain has TRBV24-1 and TRBJ2-3; D gene ambiguous. CDR3 residues: CATSERPDTQYF. The CDR3 DNA sequence: TGTGCCACCAGTGAGCGGCCAGATACGCAGTATTTT.